The subject of this entry is one T cell receptor (beta chain). This specimen comes from a study of T cells in tuberculosis. Profiling relied on immunoSEQ multiplex PCR, and the TCRdb table lists in-frame clones only, not all of them. The sample records 20,000 to 25,000 clones, approximately 85% being singletons. Time point meaning: new active TB diagnosis, blood taken before or within 7 days of starting treatment. V lost 5 bases and J 3 bases, leaving 13 bases between the germline ends. Germline V gives CDR1 MNHNY, CDR2 SVGAGI (reference sequence). The CDR3 has 14 residues. The TCR comes from an adult with tuberculosis. Source: PBMCs, taken at tuberculosis diagnosis. V gene TRBV6-6 combines with J gene TRBJ1-2; the D gene is possibly TRBD1 (5 bases). The CDR3 reads CASSTYRGDYGYTF. The CDR3 DNA reads as TGTGCCAGCAGTACTTACCGGGGGGACTATGGCTACACCTTC.